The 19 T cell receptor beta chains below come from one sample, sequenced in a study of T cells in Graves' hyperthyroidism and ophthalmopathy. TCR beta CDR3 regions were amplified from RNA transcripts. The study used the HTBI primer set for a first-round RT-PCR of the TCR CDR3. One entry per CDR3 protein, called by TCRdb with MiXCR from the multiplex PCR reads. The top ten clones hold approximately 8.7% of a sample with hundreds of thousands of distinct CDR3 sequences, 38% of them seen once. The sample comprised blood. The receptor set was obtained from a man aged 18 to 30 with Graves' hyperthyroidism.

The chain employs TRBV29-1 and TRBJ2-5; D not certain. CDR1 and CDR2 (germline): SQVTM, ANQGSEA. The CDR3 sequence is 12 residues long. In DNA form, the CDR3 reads TGCAGTTACGGTAGATTGCAAGAGACCCAGTACTTC. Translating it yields CSYGRLQETQYF.

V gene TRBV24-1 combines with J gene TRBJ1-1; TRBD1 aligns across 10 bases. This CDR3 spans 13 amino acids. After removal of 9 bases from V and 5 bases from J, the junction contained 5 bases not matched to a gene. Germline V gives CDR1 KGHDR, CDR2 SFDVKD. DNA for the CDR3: TGTGCCACCGGGACAGGGGCGGGAACTGAAGCTTTCTTT. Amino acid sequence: CATGTGAGTEAFF.

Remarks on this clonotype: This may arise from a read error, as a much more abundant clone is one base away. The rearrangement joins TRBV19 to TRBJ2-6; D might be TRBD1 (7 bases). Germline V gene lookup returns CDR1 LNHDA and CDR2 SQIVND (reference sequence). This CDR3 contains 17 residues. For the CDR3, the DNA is TGTGCCAGTAGTATTGGAGGGGGCTTCTCTGGGGTCAACGTCCTGACTTTC. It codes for CASSIGGGFSGVNVLTF.

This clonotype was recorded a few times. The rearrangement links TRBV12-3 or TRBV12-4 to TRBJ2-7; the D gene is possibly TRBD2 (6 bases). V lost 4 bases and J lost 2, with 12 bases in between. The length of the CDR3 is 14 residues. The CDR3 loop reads CASSSTRGTYEQYF. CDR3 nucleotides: TGTGCCAGCAGTTCCACCCGGGGGACCTACGAGCAGTACTTC.

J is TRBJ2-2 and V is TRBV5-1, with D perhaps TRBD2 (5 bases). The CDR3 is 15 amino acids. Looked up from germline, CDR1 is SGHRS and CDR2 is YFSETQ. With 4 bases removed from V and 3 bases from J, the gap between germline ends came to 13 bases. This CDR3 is CASSQESEDTGELFF. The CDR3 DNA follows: TGCGCCAGCAGCCAAGAATCGGAGGACACCGGGGAGCTGTTTTTT.

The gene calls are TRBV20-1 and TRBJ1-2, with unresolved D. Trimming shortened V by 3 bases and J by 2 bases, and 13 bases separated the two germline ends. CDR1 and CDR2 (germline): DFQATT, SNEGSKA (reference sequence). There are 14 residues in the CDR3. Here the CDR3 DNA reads TGCAGTGCTAGCGTGGCCGGCGGGAACTATGGCTACACCTTC. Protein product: CSASVAGGNYGYTF.

The CDR3, as DNA: TGTGCCAGCGCCTCGGTCCTTAGGAGCTACGAGCAGTACTTC. Protein sequence: CASASVLRSYEQYF. The V gene is TRBV7-9, the J gene TRBJ2-7; D unresolved. The V gene's germline CDR1 is SEHNR and CDR2 FQNEAQ (reference sequence). The V end lost 8 bases, the J end lost 3 bases, and 17 bases lay between the germline ends. The CDR3 covers 14 residues.

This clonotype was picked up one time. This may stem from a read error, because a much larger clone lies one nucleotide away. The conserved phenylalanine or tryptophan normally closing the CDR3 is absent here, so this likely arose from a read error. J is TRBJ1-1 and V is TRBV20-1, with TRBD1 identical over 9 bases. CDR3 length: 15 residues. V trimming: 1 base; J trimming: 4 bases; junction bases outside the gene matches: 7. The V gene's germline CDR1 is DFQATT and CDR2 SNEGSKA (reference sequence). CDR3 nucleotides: TGCAGTGCTAGAGGGTGGGGGACAGGGACCACTGAAGCTTTCTCT. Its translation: CSARGWGTGTTEAFS.

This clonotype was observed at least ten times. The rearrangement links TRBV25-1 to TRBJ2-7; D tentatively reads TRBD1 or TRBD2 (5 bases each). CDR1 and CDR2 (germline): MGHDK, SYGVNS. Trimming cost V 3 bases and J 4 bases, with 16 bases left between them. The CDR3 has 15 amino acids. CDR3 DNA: TGTGCCAGCAGTGATCCGGGGCAGGACCCATACGAGCAGTACTTC. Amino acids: CASSDPGQDPYEQYF.

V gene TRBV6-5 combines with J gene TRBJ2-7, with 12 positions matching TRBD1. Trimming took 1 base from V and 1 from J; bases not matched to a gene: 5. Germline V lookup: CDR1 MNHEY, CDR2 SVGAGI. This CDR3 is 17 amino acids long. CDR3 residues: CASSYYSGQGASYEQYF. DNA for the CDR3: TGTGCCAGCAGTTACTACTCGGGACAGGGGGCATCCTACGAGCAGTACTTC.

Written as DNA, the CDR3 is TGTGCCAGCAGTCCTATCCGGGACGTAAAGTACGAGCAGTACTTC. Protein: CASSPIRDVKYEQYF. The chain carries TRBV12-3 or TRBV12-4 and TRBJ2-7, with D perhaps given as TRBD1 or TRBD2 (5 bases each). Trimming stripped 5 bases from V and 4 bases from J, with 18 bases between. The CDR3 is 15 residues long.

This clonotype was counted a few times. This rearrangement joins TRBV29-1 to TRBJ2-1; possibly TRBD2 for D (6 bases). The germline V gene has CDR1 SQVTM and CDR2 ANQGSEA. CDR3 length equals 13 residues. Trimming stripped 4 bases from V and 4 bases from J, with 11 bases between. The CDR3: CSVVGRGYNEQFF. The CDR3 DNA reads TGCAGCGTTGTTGGACGGGGGTACAATGAGCAGTTCTTC.

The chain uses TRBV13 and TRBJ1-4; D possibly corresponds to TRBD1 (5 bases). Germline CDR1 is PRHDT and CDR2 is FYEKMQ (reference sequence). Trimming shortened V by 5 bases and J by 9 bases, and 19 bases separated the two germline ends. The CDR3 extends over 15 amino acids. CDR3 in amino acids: CASSLRDGDPKKLFF. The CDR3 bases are TGTGCCAGCAGCCTCCGGGACGGCGATCCGAAAAAACTGTTTTTT.

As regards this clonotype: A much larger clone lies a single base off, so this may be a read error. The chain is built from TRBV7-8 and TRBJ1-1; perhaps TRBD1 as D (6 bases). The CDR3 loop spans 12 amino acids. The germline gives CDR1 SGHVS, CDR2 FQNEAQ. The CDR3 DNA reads TGTGCCAGCAGCCTTGGACGGGGGGCACTAGCATTT. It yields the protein CASSLGRGALAF.

For the CDR3, the DNA is TGTGCCAGCAGCTTCGGCAGGATCAACGAGCAGTACTTC. Amino acids: CASSFGRINEQYF. The chain links TRBV7-6 to TRBJ2-7, with D uncertain. CDR1 and CDR2 from the germline V gene are SGHVS and FNYEAQ. The CDR3 has 13 amino acids. Trimming stripped 3 bases from V and 5 bases from J, with 11 bases between.

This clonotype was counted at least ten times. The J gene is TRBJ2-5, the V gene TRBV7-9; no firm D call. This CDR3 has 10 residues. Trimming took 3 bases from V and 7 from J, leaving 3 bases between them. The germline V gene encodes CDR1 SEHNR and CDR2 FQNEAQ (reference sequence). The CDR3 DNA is TGTGCCAGCAGCTTGGCGACCCAGTACTTC. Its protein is CASSLATQYF. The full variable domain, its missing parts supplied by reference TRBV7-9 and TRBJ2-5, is DTGVSQNPRHKITKRGQNVTFRCDPISEHNRLYWYRQTLGQGPEFLTYFQNEAQLEKSRLLSDRFSAERPKGSFSTLEIQRTEQGDSAMYLCASSLATQYFGPGTRLLVL.

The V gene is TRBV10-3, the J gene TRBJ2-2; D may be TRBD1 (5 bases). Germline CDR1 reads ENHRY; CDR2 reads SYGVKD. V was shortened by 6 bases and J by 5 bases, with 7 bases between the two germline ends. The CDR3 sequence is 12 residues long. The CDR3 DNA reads TGTGCCATCAGGGGGCCTACCGGGGAGCTGTTTTTT. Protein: CAIRGPTGELFF.

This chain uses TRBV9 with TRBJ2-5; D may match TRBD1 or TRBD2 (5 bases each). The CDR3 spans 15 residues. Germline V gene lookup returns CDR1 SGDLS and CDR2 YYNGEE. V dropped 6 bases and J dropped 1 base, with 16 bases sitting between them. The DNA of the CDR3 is TGTGCCAGCACCCTTGGCGTGGGGACCCAAGAGACCCAGTACTTC. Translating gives CASTLGVGTQETQYF.

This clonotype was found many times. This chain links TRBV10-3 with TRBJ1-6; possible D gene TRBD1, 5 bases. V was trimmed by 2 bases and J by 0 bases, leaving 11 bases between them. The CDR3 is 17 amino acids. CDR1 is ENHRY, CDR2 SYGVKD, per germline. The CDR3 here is CAISERGDSSYNSPLHF. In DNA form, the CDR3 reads TGTGCCATCAGTGAGCGGGGCGATAGCTCCTATAATTCACCCCTCCACTTT.